The 18 T cell receptor beta chains given below trace back to one sample, sequenced in a study of shared clonotypes between healthy human individuals. Profiled with immunoSEQ multiplex PCR; TCRdb holds only in-frame clones, not every one. The sample lists a few hundred thousand clones, around 87% occurring once. Sequencing was carried out using memory CD8+ T cells sorted from blood. The subset was: CD45RO+ cells pooled with CCR7-negative TemRA cells. All receptors come from a man aged 18-30 years in good health.

The chain recombines TRBV18 with TRBJ1-1, with no clear D. Trimming took 3 bases from V and 5 from J, leaving 19 bases between them. Germline V gene sequence: CDR1 KGHSH, CDR2 LQKENI. The CDR3 spans 16 residues. The CDR3 is CASSPFNLVGETEAFF. Here the CDR3 DNA reads TGTGCCAGCTCACCGTTTAATCTTGTTGGGGAAACTGAAGCTTTCTTT.

The CDR3 region has the DNA TGCGCCAGCAGCCCTGGACAGGGGGACTTTTGGCACGAGCAGTACTTC. Its protein product is CASSPGQGDFWHEQYF. The chain has TRBV5-1 and TRBJ2-7; 10 nucleotides agree with TRBD1. Germline trimming cut 4 bases from V and 5 bases from J; bases unmatched to any gene: 12. Germline V gene data show CDR1 as SGHRS and CDR2 as YFSETQ. This CDR3 has 16 amino acids.

This chain links TRBV4-1 with TRBJ1-2; 8 nucleotides align to TRBD1. Germline V gene sequence: CDR1 MGHRA, CDR2 YSYEKL. The CDR3 runs 18 residues. The junction had 13 bases not matched to a gene; V was cut back by 0 bases and J by 4 bases. CDR3 residues: CASSQEAQGGSSSYGYTF. As DNA, the CDR3 is TGCGCCAGCAGCCAAGAGGCACAGGGGGGCAGTTCTAGCTATGGCTACACCTTC.

The chain uses TRBV29-1 and TRBJ1-4; 8 bases line up with TRBD1. This CDR3 contains 17 residues. The germline V gene encodes CDR1 SQVTM and CDR2 ANQGSEA. After removal of 2 bases from V and 4 bases from J, the junction contained 12 bases not matched to a gene. CDR3 sequence reads: CSVEFLRGTGHNEKLFF. DNA for the CDR3: TGCAGCGTTGAATTTCTTAGGGGGACAGGACATAATGAAAAACTGTTTTTT.

This clone was seen repeatedly, ten times or more. This chain links TRBV27 with TRBJ2-7; 8 positions agree with TRBD2. Germline CDR1 is MNHEY and CDR2 is SMNVEV (reference sequence). Trimming removed 3 bases from V and 4 bases from J; junction bases left unmatched: 8. This CDR3 contains 15 residues. The CDR3 DNA follows: TGTGCCAGCAGTTTGAGCGGGGGACTACTATACGAGCAGTACTTC. This gives the protein CASSLSGGLLYEQYF.

The genes are TRBV6-5 and TRBJ2-7, with TRBD1 matching 7 bases. Germline V CDR1 and CDR2: MNHEY, SVGAGI. V dropped 2 bases and J dropped 5; count of bases not matched to a gene: 6. The CDR3 length is 14 residues. The CDR3 sequence: CASSYDRAFDEQYF. The CDR3 DNA sequence: TGTGCCAGCAGTTACGACAGGGCTTTCGACGAGCAGTACTTC.

V and J are TRBV5-1 and TRBJ2-1; D gene uncertain. V dropped 0 bases and J dropped 10 bases, with 14 bases sitting between them. In germline, CDR1 is SGHRS, CDR2 YFSETQ. The CDR3 loop spans 14 amino acids. The CDR3 sequence: CASSLARPAWEQFF. CDR3 bases: TGCGCCAGCAGCTTGGCCAGGCCCGCGTGGGAGCAGTTCTTC.

The chain employs TRBV5-4 and TRBJ2-5; tentatively, D is TRBD1 (6 bases). The CDR3 is made up of 14 amino acids. Germline V gives CDR1 SGHNT, CDR2 YYREEE (reference sequence). The V gene lost 1 base and the J gene lost 9 bases, with 16 bases spanning the gap. CDR3 sequence: CASSLRTDPRPQYF. In DNA form, the CDR3 reads TGTGCCAGCAGCTTGCGGACAGACCCGCGGCCCCAGTACTTC.

This rearrangement joins TRBV28 to TRBJ1-2, with TRBD1 matching over 11 bases. The CDR3 is made up of 14 amino acids. Germline CDR1 MDHEN, CDR2 SYDVKM. The J segment lost 3 bases and the V segment lost 7 bases, leaving 4 bases of the junction unmatched. The CDR3 nucleotides read TGTGCCAGCACCTGGACAGGGGGCCACTATGGCTACACCTTC. It yields the protein CASTWTGGHYGYTF.

The V call is TRBV5-1, the J call TRBJ2-2, with D perhaps matching TRBD1 or TRBD2 (5 bases each). Germline CDR1 and CDR2: SGHRS and YFSETQ. The CDR3 contains 16 residues. The V gene lost 6 bases and the J gene lost 3 bases, with 18 bases spanning the gap. Written as DNA, the CDR3 is TGCGCCAGCATGAAGGTAAGTGGGACGGACACCGGGGAGCTGTTTTTT. This translates into CASMKVSGTDTGELFF.

This clone occurred once. The rearrangement uses TRBV12-5 and TRBJ1-1, with 8 bases identical to TRBD1. This CDR3 is 17 amino acids long. Germline-derived CDR1 and CDR2 are LGHNT and FRNRAP. Trimming at V came to 1 base and at J to 4 bases, leaving 11 bases not matched to a gene. The chain's CDR3 is CASGLDMTGALGTEAFF. CDR3 sequence (DNA): TGTGCTAGTGGTTTGGATATGACAGGGGCGCTTGGCACTGAAGCTTTCTTT.

The rearrangement joins TRBV5-1 to TRBJ1-1; 7 bases align to TRBD1. The V gene's germline CDR1 is SGHRS and CDR2 YFSETQ. This CDR3 is built from 14 residues. Losses at the gene ends were 3 bases for V and 3 bases for J; bases not matched to a gene: 5. The CDR3 bases are TGCGCCAGCAGCTGGCAGGGGGTCGACACTGAAGCTTTCTTT. Translating gives CASSWQGVDTEAFF.

The chain carries TRBV10-1 and TRBJ1-1; the D gene is possibly TRBD1 (5 bases). The CDR3 length is 17 residues. Germline V CDR1 and CDR2: WNHNN, SYGVQD (reference sequence). V lost 6 bases to trimming and J lost 0 bases, with 20 bases between them. The CDR3 nucleotides read TGCGCCAGCAGCTCAGGGTTGATGATGGATTTGAACACTGAAGCTTTCTTT. Its protein product is CASSSGLMMDLNTEAFF.

V gene TRBV27 combines with J gene TRBJ2-3; D uncertain. With 5 bases removed from V and 4 bases from J, the gap between germline ends came to 7 bases. This CDR3 is built from 12 residues. Germline-derived CDR1 and CDR2 are MNHEY and SMNVEV (reference sequence). The CDR3 DNA reads TGTGCCAGCAGTGATGGTTCAGATACGCAGTATTTT. This codes for CASSDGSDTQYF.

This chain links TRBV27 with TRBJ2-7, with 11 positions matching TRBD1. Germline CDR1 MNHEY, CDR2 SMNVEV (reference sequence). V lost 6 bases and J lost 5; bases outside the gene matches: 6. The CDR3 sequence is 14 residues long. This chain's CDR3 is CASRVGTGGHEQYF. CDR3 DNA sequence: TGTGCCAGCAGGGTCGGGACAGGGGGGCACGAGCAGTACTTC.

In this sample, this clone turned up a few times. The chain recombines TRBV7-9 with TRBJ2-7; the D is unclear. The germline V gene encodes CDR1 SEHNR and CDR2 FQNEAQ (reference sequence). This CDR3 has 12 residues. The V end lost 1 base, the J end lost 3 bases, and 4 bases lay between the germline ends. The CDR3, as DNA: TGTGCCAGCAGCTTAGGGTACTACGAGCAGTACTTC. Its protein product is CASSLGYYEQYF.

This chain joins TRBV29-1 and TRBJ1-2; 10 bases fit TRBD1. Germline V gene sequence: CDR1 SQVTM, CDR2 ANQGSEA. The V gene end was trimmed by 5 bases and the J gene end by 1 base; junction bases not matched to a gene: 7. CDR3 length: 15 residues. The CDR3 loop is CSVLTGTGDNYGYTF. Written as DNA, the CDR3 is TGCAGCGTTCTTACCGGGACAGGGGATAACTATGGCTACACCTTC.

This clone was counted between two and nine times. The rearrangement uses TRBV7-2 and TRBJ2-7; D is unresolved. The V and J ends lost 4 bases and 3 bases respectively, with 16 bases between them. This CDR3 is 15 amino acids long. Germline V gene data show CDR1 as SGHTA and CDR2 as FQGNSA. The CDR3 is CASSSGPTANYEQYF. CDR3 bases: TGTGCCAGCAGCTCTGGGCCCACGGCAAACTACGAGCAGTACTTC.